This entry features one TCR beta chain sequence. Its antigen is not known. This sample was taken from a study of monozygotic twins with inflammatory bowel disease. Study-level points and caveats: Discordant twins had repertoire similarity that did not differ from that of concordant twins, possibly from limited power. Treatment differences in immunosuppression may have added variability to the repertoires of patients.

This CDR3 is built from 14 residues. CDR1 and CDR2 (germline): LNHDA, SQIVND (reference sequence). Each donor gave less than 3 ml of peripheral blood. Template switching appended UMIs that held a 6-nucleotide sample barcode. TCRdb reprocessed the 5' RACE reads and stores each CDR3 protein as one record, lacking DNA. In total, the table holds over 100,000 distinct CDR3 sequences. Sequenced material: blood. This clonotype was obtained from a human donor with ulcerative colitis or Crohn's disease, or a healthy co-twin of an affected twin (not recorded which). The J gene is TRBJ2-7, the V gene TRBV19; TCRdb's D call of TRBD1 is untestable without DNA. This CDR3 reads CASSPRQPPYEQYF.